This T cell receptor beta chain is drawn from a study of T cell repertoires in ileal Crohn's disease. Whole-study context: Thiopurines (around twelve) or anti-TNF agents (around 19) were given postoperatively to about half.

The CDR3 totals 14 residues. Germline CDR1 SNHLY, CDR2 FYNNEI. Losses at the gene ends were 8 bases for V and 5 bases for J; bases not matched to a gene: 6. The repertoire was sequenced with immunoSEQ multiplex PCR; TCRdb's copy has only in-frame clones and lacks some. Of some 15,000 clones in the sample, 50% to 75% were seen once. This clonotype originated in an adult with Crohn's disease. The sequenced material came from ileal tissue. This chain joins TRBV2 and TRBJ2-1; 10 bases fit TRBD2. Here the CDR3 DNA reads TGTGCCAGCTCACTAGCGGGAAATAACAATGAGCAGTTCTTC. Its translation is CASSLAGNNNEQFF.